The clone carrying this T cell receptor beta chain was seen many times. What it recognizes is unknown. All donors were healthy, and all were Caucasian. This record belongs to a study of identical twins. Study observations and caveats: Analyses of zero insertions could, in part, be confounded by invariant MAIT and iNKT cells. In drawing conclusions, the study used cross-sectional statistical analysis and did not follow the same donors.

A universal primer binding site was introduced by template switching. The final cDNA contained unique molecular identifiers. TCRdb re-called the 5' RACE reads through MiXCR, storing one row per CDR3 protein. The sample includes under 350,000 distinct CDR3 sequences, roughly 9.7% of them seen just once. This sample was shared with a second study, whose subject was yellow fever vaccine responses in identical twins.

This TCR was recovered from a woman under 30 in good health. The sequencing sample was made of CD8+ T cells sorted from blood.

CDR3 bases: TGTGCCAGCAGCTCCAGTTCTTTGGGCTACGAGCAGTACTTC. It encodes CASSSSSLGYEQYF. The chain recombines TRBV11-3 with TRBJ2-7; D is unclear. The CDR3 consists of 14 residues. The germline V and J ends were trimmed by 4 bases and 3 bases, with 13 bases remaining between them. Looked up from germline, CDR1 is SGHNT and CDR2 is YENEEA.